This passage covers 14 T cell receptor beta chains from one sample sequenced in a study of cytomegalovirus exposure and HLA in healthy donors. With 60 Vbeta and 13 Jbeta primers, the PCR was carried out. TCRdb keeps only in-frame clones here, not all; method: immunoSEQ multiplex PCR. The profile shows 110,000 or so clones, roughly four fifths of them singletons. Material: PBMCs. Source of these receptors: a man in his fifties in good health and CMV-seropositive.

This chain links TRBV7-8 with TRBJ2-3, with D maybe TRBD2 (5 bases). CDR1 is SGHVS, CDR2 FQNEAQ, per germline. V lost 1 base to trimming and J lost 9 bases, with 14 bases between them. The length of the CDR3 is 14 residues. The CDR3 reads CASSLDYMGVTQYF. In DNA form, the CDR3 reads TGTGCCAGCAGCTTAGACTATATGGGAGTGACGCAGTATTTT.

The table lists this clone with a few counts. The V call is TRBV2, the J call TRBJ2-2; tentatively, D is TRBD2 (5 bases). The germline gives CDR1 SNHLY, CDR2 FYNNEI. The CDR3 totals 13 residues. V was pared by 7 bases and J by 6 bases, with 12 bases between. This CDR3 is CASKREGSGELFF. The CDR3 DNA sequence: TGTGCCAGCAAAAGAGAGGGATCCGGGGAGCTGTTTTTT.

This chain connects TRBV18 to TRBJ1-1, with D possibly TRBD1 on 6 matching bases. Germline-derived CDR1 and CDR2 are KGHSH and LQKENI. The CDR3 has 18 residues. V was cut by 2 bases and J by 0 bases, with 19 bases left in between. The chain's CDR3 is CASSPGGAPRSMNTEAFF. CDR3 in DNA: TGTGCCAGCTCACCAGGGGGCGCCCCGAGGAGTATGAACACTGAAGCTTTCTTT.

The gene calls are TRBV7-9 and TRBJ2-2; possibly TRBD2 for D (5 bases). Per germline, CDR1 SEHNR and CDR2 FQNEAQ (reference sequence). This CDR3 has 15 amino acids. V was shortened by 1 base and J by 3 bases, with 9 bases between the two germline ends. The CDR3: CASSLGGLYTGELFF. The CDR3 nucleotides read TGTGCCAGCAGCTTAGGAGGACTGTACACCGGGGAGCTGTTTTTT. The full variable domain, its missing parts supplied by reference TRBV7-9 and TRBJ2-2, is DTGVSQNPRHKITKRGQNVTFRCDPISEHNRLYWYRQTLGQGPEFLTYFQNEAQLEKSRLLSDRFSAERPKGSFSTLEIQRTEQGDSAMYLCASSLGGLYTGELFFGEGSRLTVL.

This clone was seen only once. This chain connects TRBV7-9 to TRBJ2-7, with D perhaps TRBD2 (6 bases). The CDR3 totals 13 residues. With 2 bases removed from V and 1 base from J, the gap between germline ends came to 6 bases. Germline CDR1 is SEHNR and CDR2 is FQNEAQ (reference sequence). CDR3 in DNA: TGTGCCAGCAGCTTAAGCGGGTCCTACGAGCAGTACTTC. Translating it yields CASSLSGSYEQYF.

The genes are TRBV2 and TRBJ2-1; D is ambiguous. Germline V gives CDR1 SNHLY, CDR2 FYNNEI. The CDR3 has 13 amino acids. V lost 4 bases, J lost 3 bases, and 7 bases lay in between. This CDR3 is CASSVEDYNEQFF. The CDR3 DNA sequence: TGTGCCAGCAGTGTCGAGGACTACAATGAGCAGTTCTTC.

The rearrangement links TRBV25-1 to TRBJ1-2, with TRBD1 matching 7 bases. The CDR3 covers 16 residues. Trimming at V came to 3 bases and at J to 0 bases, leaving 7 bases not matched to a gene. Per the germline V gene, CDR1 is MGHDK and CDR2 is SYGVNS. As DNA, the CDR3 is TGTGCCAGCAGTGACAGGGACAGTGACACTAACTATGGCTACACCTTC. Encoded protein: CASSDRDSDTNYGYTF.

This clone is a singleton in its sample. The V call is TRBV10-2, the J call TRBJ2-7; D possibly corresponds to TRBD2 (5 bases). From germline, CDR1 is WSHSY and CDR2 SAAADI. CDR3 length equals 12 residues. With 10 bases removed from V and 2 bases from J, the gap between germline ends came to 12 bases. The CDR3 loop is CATRDGTYEQYF. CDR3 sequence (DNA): TGCGCCACCCGTGACGGGACCTACGAGCAGTACTTC.

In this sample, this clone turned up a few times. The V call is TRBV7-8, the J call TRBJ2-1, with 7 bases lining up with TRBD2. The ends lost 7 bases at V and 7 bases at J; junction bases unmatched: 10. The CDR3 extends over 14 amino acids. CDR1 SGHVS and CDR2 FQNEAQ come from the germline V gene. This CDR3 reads CASNARTSINEQFF. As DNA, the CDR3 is TGTGCCAGCAACGCTCGGACTAGTATAAATGAGCAGTTCTTC.

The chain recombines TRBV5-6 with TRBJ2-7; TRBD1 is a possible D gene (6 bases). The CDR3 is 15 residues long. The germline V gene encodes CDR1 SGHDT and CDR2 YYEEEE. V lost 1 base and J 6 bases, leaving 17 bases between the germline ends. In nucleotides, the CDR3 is TGTGCCAGCAGCTTGCGGGACAATGCCCACGGCGAGCAGTACTTC. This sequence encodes CASSLRDNAHGEQYF.

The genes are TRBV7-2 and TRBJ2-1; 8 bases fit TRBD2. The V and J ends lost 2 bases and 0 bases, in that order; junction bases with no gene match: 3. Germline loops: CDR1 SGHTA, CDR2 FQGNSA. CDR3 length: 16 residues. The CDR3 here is CASSLPGGSSYNEQFF. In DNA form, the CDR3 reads TGTGCCAGCAGCTTACCGGGAGGGAGCTCCTACAATGAGCAGTTCTTC.

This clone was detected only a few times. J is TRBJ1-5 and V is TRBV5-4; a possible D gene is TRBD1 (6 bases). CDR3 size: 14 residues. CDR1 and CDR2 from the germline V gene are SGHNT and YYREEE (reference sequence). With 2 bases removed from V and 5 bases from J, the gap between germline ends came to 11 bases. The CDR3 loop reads CASSFRGGDQPQHF. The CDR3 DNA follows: TGTGCCAGCAGCTTTAGGGGGGGAGATCAGCCCCAGCATTTT.

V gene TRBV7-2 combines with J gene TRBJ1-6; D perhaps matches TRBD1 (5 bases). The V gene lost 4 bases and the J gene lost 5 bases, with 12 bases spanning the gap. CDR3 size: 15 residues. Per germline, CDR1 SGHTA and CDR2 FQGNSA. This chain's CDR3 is CASSSGGTDNSPLHF. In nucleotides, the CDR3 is TGTGCCAGCAGCTCCGGGGGGACCGATAATTCACCCCTCCACTTT.

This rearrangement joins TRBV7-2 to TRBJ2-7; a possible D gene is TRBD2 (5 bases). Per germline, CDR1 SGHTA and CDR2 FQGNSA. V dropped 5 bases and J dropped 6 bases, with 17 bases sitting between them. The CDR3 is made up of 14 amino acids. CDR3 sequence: CASSSGLPYGEQYF. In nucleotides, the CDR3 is TGTGCCAGCAGCAGCGGTCTCCCCTACGGCGAGCAGTACTTC.